This T cell receptor (beta chain) is drawn from a study of blood T cell repertoires in COVID-19. Study-level background: Nucleic acid was either cDNA or gDNA, and it came from T cells, B-cell-depleted T cells, or PBMCs.

This CDR3 region has 15 residues. With 4 bases clipped from V and 6 bases from J, the junction kept 6 bases outside the gene matches. In germline, CDR1 is SGHDT, CDR2 YYEEEE. This clone occurred a few times. The participants were between roughly 18 and 89 years old and came from about two dozen US areas. TCRdb's table, derived via immunoSEQ multiplex PCR, lists solely in-frame clones and lacks some. In the table there are under 150,000 clones, 75% to 80% of which are singletons. The sequencing input was PBMCs or T cells enriched from blood (not recorded which). The chain combines TRBV5-6 with TRBJ1-4, with 10 bases lining up with TRBD1. This TCR was sampled from a woman aged 45-59 years who had recovered from COVID-19. The CDR3 DNA sequence: TGTGCCAGCAGCCTACAAGGGACAGGGGATGAAAAACTGTTTTTT. Translation gives CASSLQGTGDEKLFF.